Presented here are 14 T cell receptor beta chains from one specimen sequenced in a study of T cells of healthy individuals. One entry per CDR3 protein results from TCRdb running MiXCR on the 5' RACE reads. In the table there are 60,000 to 75,000 distinct CDR3 sequences, around 15% of which are singletons. These receptors were taken from a human donor in good health.

CDR3 protein: CASRLSRDPSYEQYF. CDR3 nucleotides: TGTGCCAGCAGGCTGAGCCGGGACCCATCCTACGAGCAGTACTTC. The chain recombines TRBV6-5 with TRBJ2-7, with D perhaps given as TRBD1 or TRBD2 (5 bases each). Germline CDR1 MNHEY, CDR2 SVGAGI. The CDR3 sequence is 15 residues long. V lost 6 bases and J lost 1, with 16 bases in between.

The V and J genes are TRBV19 and TRBJ2-5, with 7 bases aligning to TRBD1. Germline values: CDR1 LNHDA, CDR2 SQIVND (reference sequence). With 1 base clipped from V and 4 bases from J, the junction kept 6 bases outside the gene matches. The CDR3 is made up of 15 amino acids. CDR3: CASSIAGQVGETQYF. The CDR3 bases are TGTGCCAGTAGTATAGCAGGACAGGTTGGAGAGACCCAGTACTTC.

The rearrangement joins TRBV28 to TRBJ2-7; 7 nucleotides agree with TRBD1. Germline CDR1 MDHEN, CDR2 SYDVKM. With V trimmed by 4 bases and J by 0 bases, 3 bases remained unmatched. This CDR3 spans 14 amino acids. The CDR3 spells CASSSGTASYEQYF. The CDR3, as DNA: TGTGCCAGCAGTTCCGGGACAGCCTCCTACGAGCAGTACTTC.

This clonotype came up a few times. The V and J genes are TRBV27 and TRBJ2-2, with D maybe TRBD2 (5 bases). Germline CDR1 is MNHEY and CDR2 is SMNVEV (reference sequence). V was trimmed by 2 bases and J by 1 base, leaving 8 bases between them. There are 15 residues in the CDR3. Here the CDR3 DNA reads TGTGCCAGCAGTTTAAGAGAGGGGAACACCGGGGAGCTGTTTTTT. It codes for CASSLREGNTGELFF.

The table lists this clonotype with many counts. The genes are TRBV20-1 and TRBJ2-7; 10 bases align to TRBD2. CDR1 DFQATT and CDR2 SNEGSKA come from the germline V gene (reference sequence). This CDR3 comprises 16 residues. Losses at the gene ends were 0 bases for V and 0 bases for J; bases not matched to a gene: 5. Written as DNA, the CDR3 is TGCAGTGCTAGAGATCCTCTAGCGGGGGACTCCTACGAGCAGTACTTC. Its translation is CSARDPLAGDSYEQYF.

This clonotype was detected ten times or more. The chain uses TRBV4-1 and TRBJ1-2; 8 bases map to TRBD1. The germline gives CDR1 MGHRA, CDR2 YSYEKL. The CDR3 extends over 14 amino acids. The V segment lost 3 bases and the J segment 8 bases; nucleotides outside the gene matches: 8. The CDR3 here is CASSQTDRAGGYTF. The CDR3 nucleotides are TGCGCCAGCAGCCAGACGGACAGGGCGGGAGGCTACACCTTC.

This clonotype showed up just a few times. The rearrangement joins TRBV3-1 to TRBJ2-2; D not certain. The CDR3 contains 18 residues. V was shortened by 0 bases and J by 1 base, with 15 bases between the two germline ends. The germline V gene encodes CDR1 LGHDT and CDR2 YNNKEL (reference sequence). Here the CDR3 DNA reads TGTGCCAGCAGCCAAGATCTGGGTATGCGTCTGAACACCGGGGAGCTGTTTTTT. This sequence encodes CASSQDLGMRLNTGELFF.

This clonotype was found a few times. V and J are TRBV7-9 and TRBJ2-7, with D possibly being TRBD2 (5 bases). CDR1 is SEHNR and CDR2 is FQNEAQ in the germline V gene (reference sequence). CDR3 length: 14 amino acids. V was shortened by 3 bases and J by 2 bases, with 11 bases between the two germline ends. The CDR3 is CASSFAGITYEQYF. CDR3 in DNA: TGTGCCAGCAGCTTCGCCGGGATCACCTACGAGCAGTACTTC. The full variable domain, with the rest looked up from reference TRBV7-9 and TRBJ2-7, is DTGVSQNPRHKITKRGQNVTFRCDPISEHNRLYWYRQTLGQGPEFLTYFQNEAQLEKSRLLSDRFSAERPKGSFSTLEIQRTEQGDSAMYLCASSFAGITYEQYFGPGTRLTVT.

The sample holds a few counts of this clonotype. The chain combines TRBV2 with TRBJ2-4; 8 bases map to TRBD2. The CDR3 covers 16 residues. Unmatched junction bases numbered 12, after V lost 2 bases and J lost 9 bases. Germline CDR1 is SNHLY and CDR2 is FYNNEI. CDR3 in DNA: TGTGCCAGCAGTGAAAGGGGAGTAGCGGGGTTGGCCATTCAGTACTTC. This sequence encodes CASSERGVAGLAIQYF.

The CDR3 bases are TGTGCCAGCAGACTGGGACAGGGGGCTTTGGAAGCTTTCTTT. As protein: CASRLGQGALEAFF. The genes are TRBV6-2 or TRBV6-3 and TRBJ1-1; 12 bases align to TRBD1. Germline trimming cut 6 bases from V and 8 bases from J; bases unmatched to any gene: 7. The CDR3 spans 14 residues. The V gene's germline CDR1 is MNHEY and CDR2 SVGEGT.

This clonotype was detected a few times. The chain links TRBV4-1 to TRBJ2-3, with 7 bases that match TRBD2. The J segment lost 3 bases and the V segment lost 3 bases, leaving 12 bases of the junction unmatched. Germline CDR1 reads MGHRA; CDR2 reads YSYEKL. CDR3 length: 17 amino acids. The CDR3 DNA reads as TGCGCCAGCAGCCAGGAGATGGGGAGGGCGGAGACAGATACGCAGTATTTT. Residues: CASSQEMGRAETDTQYF.

This clonotype was seen repeatedly, ten times or more. This chain connects TRBV12-3 or TRBV12-4 to TRBJ2-7; 8 bases fit TRBD1. The CDR3 sequence is 14 residues long. The V gene end was trimmed by 6 bases and the J gene end by 2 bases; junction bases not matched to a gene: 6. This CDR3 reads CASSGDRMAYEQYF. The CDR3 coding sequence is TGTGCCAGCAGCGGGGACAGGATGGCCTACGAGCAGTACTTC.

As to this clonotype: This may stem from a read error, because a much larger clone lies one nucleotide away. The genes are TRBV4-3 and TRBJ2-3; 9 bases are shared with TRBD2. V shed 0 bases and J 2 bases; nucleotides not matched to a gene: 15. Looked up from germline, CDR1 is LGHNA and CDR2 is YSLEER. There are 20 residues in the CDR3. The CDR3: CASSQEGWGPSGILTDTQYF. Written as DNA, the CDR3 is TGCGCCAGCAGCCAAGAAGGTTGGGGGCCTAGCGGGATACTCACAGATACGCAGTATTTT.

This clonotype was detected ten times or more. The chain joins TRBV7-9 to TRBJ1-5; no clear D gene. The CDR3 length is 13 residues. Germline values: CDR1 SEHNR, CDR2 FQNEAQ (reference sequence). V was trimmed by 6 bases and J by 2 bases, leaving 8 bases between them. CDR3 amino acids: CASSRVGNQPQHF. CDR3 DNA: TGTGCCAGCAGTAGGGTGGGCAATCAGCCCCAGCATTTT.